Below, one T cell receptor beta chain is given with its context. The specificity of this receptor is unknown. There are no base qualities to consult, and no much larger clone falls within one base. Each collaborating institution followed its own protocols to collect whole blood in K2EDTA tubes. Collaborator samples were shipped for TCRbeta analysis as frozen whole blood, isolated PBMCs, or DNA extracted from either sample type. The immunoSEQ Assay, a bias-controlled multiplex PCR, was used to amplify TCRbeta CDR3 regions from genomic DNA. Per the authors' processing: The number of nucleated cells in each sample was estimated from the amplification of reference gene primers within the assay. Sequence reads were collapsed and filtered to measure the absolute abundance of every unique TCRbeta CDR3 rearrangement. For each sample, productive Simpson clonality was calculated as the square root of Simpson's diversity index over productive rearrangements. TCRdb re-hosts the immuneACCESS table, in-frame sequences only. Its copies lack some clones; in the studies checked, an unresolved V gene accounts for under half of them, and the cause for the rest is not known. V and J calls and clone size come straight from that table; D and trimming were deduced from the DNA. For this sample there are tens of thousands of clones; about 88% appear just once. Of the sample, roughly an eighth is held by the ten largest clones.

This record comes from a study of blood T cell repertoires in COVID-19 (dated by TCRdb to the early 2020s). With respect to the entire study: Samples covering the acute and convalescent phases of COVID-19 were provided by collaborators in the United States, Italy and Spain. The material from the prospective study consisted of cDNA or gDNA derived from T cells, B-cell-depleted T cells, or PBMCs. Deeply sampled blood TCRbeta repertoires from subjects exposed to, actively infected with, or recovered from COVID-19 were included in the dataset. A freely available public database, intended as a resource for researchers studying the immune response to SARS-CoV-2, is where the repertoires were released. Samples were obtained from the ongoing ImmuneRACE study (first 160 participants) and from roughly 1,300 subjects provided by 6 global collaborators. The sample metadata nearly always contained a de-identified subject ID, COVID-19 status, age in years and sex. Where available, HLA class I and class II types were obtained from metadata supplied by the sample provider rather than from assay-based typing.

The germline V gene encodes CDR1 MNHEY and CDR2 SMNVEV (reference sequence). Including cysteine and phenylalanine, the CDR3 has 15 amino acids. Only CDR3 DNA is held: 45 bases, read in frame from base 1. V gives up 5 bases and J gives up 2 bases, and the segment between their germline ends measures 13 bases. Broad study findings and their caveats: Clinical and demographic metadata were provided uncurated, with the amount varying by source and participant.

The origin of this receptor is a human donor with active COVID-19. The donor label of this sample is uncertain. The chain is encoded by TRBV27 joined to TRBJ1-3; a tentative D match to TRBD1 spans 5 bases. Input material: peripheral blood. The DNA sequence is TGTGCCAGCAGTCGGGGCGGGGGAACTGGAAACACCATATATTTT. Translated, it gives CASSRGGGTGNTIYF.